A selection of T cell receptor beta chains follows, all from one sample in a study of T cell responses to AZD1222 COVID-19 vaccine. The table came from immunoSEQ multiplex PCR; TCRdb's copy has only in-frame clones and leaves some out. Found here are about 59,000 clones, roughly 89% of them singletons; the top ten hold roughly 6%. The sequences come from peripheral blood, collected 28 days after the second AZD1222 dose. These receptors originate from an adult who received the AZD1222 COVID-19 vaccine. The CDR3 runs from the conserved cysteine through the conserved F or W. D genes are given only for firm matches. Rows may omit the clone size; those that give it use once, few, many or a size class.

clone size	V gene	J gene	D gene	CDR3 DNA	CDR3 protein
.	TRBV18	TRBJ2-3	TRBD2	TGTGCCAGCTCAAGAGAGACTAGCGGCCTGACAGATACGCAGTATTTT	CASSRETSGLTDTQYF
.	TRBV5-1	TRBJ1-2	TRBD1	TGCGCCAGCACCCGGGACAGGGATGGCTACACCTTC	CASTRDRDGYTF
.	TRBV7-8	TRBJ2-7	TRBD2	TGTGCCAGCAGCTTAGGGGCTAGCGGAGCGGGGGAGCAGTACTTC	CASSLGASGAGEQYF
.	TRBV5-1	TRBJ2-1	.	TGCGCCAGCAGCCCCCAAGGGGGGGATGAGCAGTTCTTC	CASSPQGGDEQFF
.	TRBV18	TRBJ2-5	.	TGTGCCAGTCATGGGAACAGCCAAGAGACCCAGTACTTC	CASHGNSQETQYF
once	TRBV5-5	TRBJ1-3	TRBD1	TGTGCCAGCAGCTGGGGACAGGGGGGGAACACCATATATTTT	CASSWGQGGNTIYF
.	TRBV27	TRBJ2-1	.	TGTGCCAGCAGTTTGCAGTTCTTC	CASSLQFF
.	TRBV30	TRBJ1-5	TRBD1	TGTGCCTGGAGTGTAGGGACAGTGGAGCCCCAGCATTTT	CAWSVGTVEPQHF
.	TRBV19	TRBJ2-7	TRBD2	TGTGCCAGTAGTCGTGGGGGACTAGCAACGAGCGAGCAGTACTTC	CASSRGGLATSEQYF
.	TRBV9	TRBJ1-6	TRBD1	TGTGCCAGCAGCCCGGGGGACAGGGAAACTTCACCCCTCCACTTT	CASSPGDRETSPLHF
.	TRBV10-1	TRBJ2-7	TRBD2	TGCGCCAGCAGTGGAACTAGCGGGAGGGCCTACGAGCAGTACTTC	CASSGTSGRAYEQYF
.	TRBV28	TRBJ1-5	.	TGTGCCAGCAGGGGGCAGAGCAATCAGCCCCAGCATTTT	CASRGQSNQPQHF
.	TRBV5-1	TRBJ1-1	.	TGCGCCAGCAGCACAGGACAGCCATTGAACACTGAAGCTTTCTTT	CASSTGQPLNTEAFF
.	TRBV3-1/TRBV3-2	TRBJ2-7	TRBD2	TGTGCCAGCAGCCAAGGACTAGCGGGAGGGCTAAAAGGTGGCCACGAGCAGTACTTC	CASSQGLAGGLKGGHEQYF
.	TRBV20-1	TRBJ2-2	.	TGCAGTGCTAGCGACACCGGGGAGCTGTTTTTT	CSASDTGELFF
.	TRBV12-5	TRBJ2-1	TRBD2	TGTGCTAGTGGTCCCGGACTAGCGGAAAACAATGAGCAGTTCTTC	CASGPGLAENNEQFF
once	TRBV24-1	TRBJ2-1	TRBD2	TGTGCCACCAGTGTACCCGGGACTAGCGGAAACAATGAGCAGTTCTTC	CATSVPGTSGNNEQFF
.	TRBV29-1	TRBJ2-7	TRBD1	TGCAGCGTTGGGACAGGGATTTACGAGCAGTACTTC	CSVGTGIYEQYF
.	TRBV19	TRBJ2-7	TRBD1	TGTGCCAGTAGTAGCCGGGACAGGCCTTCCTACGAGCAGTACTTC	CASSSRDRPSYEQYF
.	TRBV11-1	TRBJ1-3	.	TGTGCCAGCAGCCAGAGAACAGGAACTGGAAACACCATATATTTT	CASSQRTGTGNTIYF
.	TRBV19	TRBJ2-7	TRBD2	TGTGCCAGTAGTATCTGGGCAGGCCCGGTAGCGGGAGGAACCTACGAGCAGTACTTC	CASSIWAGPVAGGTYEQYF
few	TRBV4-2	TRBJ1-6	TRBD1	TGTGCCAGCAGCCAGAGGGACAGCGCAAGTAATTCACCCCTCCACTTT	CASSQRDSASNSPLHF
.	TRBV5-4	TRBJ2-2	.	TGTGCCAGCAGCTTCCCGAACCGGCGATCCACCGGGGAGCTGTTTTTT	CASSFPNRRSTGELFF
.	TRBV29-1	TRBJ2-7	TRBD2	TGCAGCGTTGAGGGACTAGCGGACGAGCAGTACTTC	CSVEGLADEQYF
few	TRBV6-5	TRBJ1-1	.	TGTGCCAGCAGTACGACAGCAATGAACACTGAAGCTTTCTTT	CASSTTAMNTEAFF
once	TRBV6-5	TRBJ2-7	.	TGTGCCAGCAGCAAGGGAAGGGCCTACGAGCAGTACTTC	CASSKGRAYEQYF
.	TRBV19	TRBJ2-3	.	TGTGCCAGTTCCAGCGGTCCTAGCACAGATACGCAGTATTTT	CASSSGPSTDTQYF
.	TRBV14	TRBJ2-6	TRBD2	TGTGCCAGCAGCCACGCAGCGGGAGCCTTCTCTGGGGCCAACGTCCTGACTTTC	CASSHAAGAFSGANVLTF
.	TRBV7-9	TRBJ2-7	.	TGTGCCAGCAGCTCCGTCGTGATGAACTACGAGCAGTACTTC	CASSSVVMNYEQYF
.	TRBV12-3/TRBV12-4	TRBJ2-3	.	TGTGCCAGCAGTTTACTGAGCACAGATACGCAGTATTTT	CASSLLSTDTQYF
.	TRBV6-5	TRBJ1-4	.	TGTGCCAGCAGTCGAGGACTTGGAGAAAAACTGTTTTTT	CASSRGLGEKLFF
.	TRBV10-2	TRBJ1-5	.	TGCGCCAGCAGTGAGTCGGTTAGCAATCAGCCCCAGCATTTT	CASSESVSNQPQHF
.	TRBV9	TRBJ2-5	.	TGTGCCAGCAGCGTAGGGACAATTCGTGAAGAGACCCAGTACTTC	CASSVGTIREETQYF
.	TRBV7-9	TRBJ1-5	.	TGTGCCAGCAGCGCCGATTATAGCAGTCAGCCCCAGCATTTT	CASSADYSSQPQHF
once	TRBV6-2/TRBV6-3	TRBJ2-2	TRBD2	TGTGCCAGCAGCCCTGAGACCGGACTAGCGGCGACCGGGGAGCTGTTTTTT	CASSPETGLAATGELFF
.	TRBV7-3	TRBJ2-1	.	TGTGCCAGCAGCCCCACACGCTCCTACAATGAGCAGTTCTTC	CASSPTRSYNEQFF
.	TRBV2	TRBJ1-6	.	TGTGCCAGCAGTGCCGGGCCGTCCTATAATTCACCCCTCCACTTT	CASSAGPSYNSPLHF
.	TRBV7-8	TRBJ2-7	TRBD1	TGTGCCAGCAGCTTAGCGGGGACAGGGTCTAGCGGACCTACCTACGAGCAGTACTTC	CASSLAGTGSSGPTYEQYF
.	TRBV7-2	TRBJ2-5	.	TGTGCCAGCAGCTTCGACCCTGAAACGAAAGAGACCCAGTACTTC	CASSFDPETKETQYF
.	TRBV9	TRBJ1-2	.	TGTGCCAGCAGCGTAGGAAGGGGCCGGTTGGGAGGCTACACCTTC	CASSVGRGRLGGYTF
few	TRBV29-1	TRBJ2-7	TRBD2	TGCAGCGTGGGCGGGAGGGCCGAAGGGGGAGAGCAGTACTTC	CSVGGRAEGGEQYF